The sample holds a few counts of the clone carrying this T cell receptor beta chain. The second PCR ran about 6 to 11 cycles with a sample-barcoded 5' primer and J-beta primers. TCRdb re-called the 5' RACE reads with MiXCR, one entry per CDR3 protein. The sample includes 750,000 to 950,000 distinct CDR3 sequences, roughly 25% of them seen just once. The data originate from a study of blood T cells in healthy people across ages. Per germline, CDR1 ENHRY and CDR2 SYGVKD. The CDR3 consists of 15 residues. J gave up 5 bases and V 2 bases, and 6 bases lay outside the gene matches. The sample was also reused in another study, on T cells of mothers and their children. As that study records: The whole RNA yield was converted to cDNA, approximately 1.6 ug per 15 ul.

The sequenced material came from blood. The rearrangement joins TRBV10-3 to TRBJ2-1, with TRBD2 matching 7 bases. The clonotype comes from a boy younger than 18 in good health. The CDR3 sequence is CAISEETSADNEQFF. The CDR3 region has the DNA TGTGCCATCAGTGAGGAAACTAGCGCCGACAATGAGCAGTTCTTC.